What follows are 8 T cell receptor beta chains derived from one specimen sequenced in a study of OX40 agonist ivuxolimab in advanced cancers. Sequencing used immunoSEQ multiplex PCR; TCRdb keeps in-frame clones, though not all of them. There are about 89,000 clones in the sample; just over 90% occur only once, and roughly 0.64% lies in the top ten. The starting material was CD4+ or CD8+ T cells sorted from blood, obtained in a trial of the OX40 agonist ivuxolimab. The receptors derive from an adult with an advanced solid tumor such as melanoma, head and neck, liver or kidney cancer.

The V and J genes are TRBV2 and TRBJ1-1; the D is unclear. Deletions cut 4 bases from V and 6 bases from J, with 9 bases between. The germline gives CDR1 SNHLY, CDR2 FYNNEI. The CDR3 is 12 amino acids. As DNA, the CDR3 is TGTGCCAGCAGTGCTATTTTTGCTGAAGCTTTCTTT. It specifies CASSAIFAEAFF.

This clone is a singleton in its sample. V usage is TRBV18 and J usage is TRBJ2-3, with D maybe TRBD1 (5 bases). The germline V and J ends were trimmed by 1 base and 0 bases, with 14 bases remaining between them. CDR3 size: 17 residues. Germline V lookup: CDR1 KGHSH, CDR2 LQKENI. CDR3 bases: TGTGCCAGCTCACCACGCAAGATAGGGGCTAGCACAGATACGCAGTATTTT. It yields the protein CASSPRKIGASTDTQYF. Full variable domain (remainder filled in from reference TRBV18 and TRBJ2-3): NAGVMQNPRHLVRRRGQEARLRCSPMKGHSHVYWYRQLPEEGLKFMVYLQKENIIDESGMPKERFSAEFPKEGPSILRIQQVVRGDSAAYFCASSPRKIGASTDTQYFGPGTRLTVL.

This sequence joins TRBV7-9 and TRBJ2-7, with D perhaps matching TRBD1 or TRBD2 (7 bases each). CDR1 SEHNR and CDR2 FQNEAQ come from the germline V gene (reference sequence). CDR3 length: 14 residues. V lost 6 bases and J lost 3, with 15 bases in between. For the CDR3, the DNA is TGTGCCAGCAGGAGCTCAGGGGGGGACTACGAGCAGTACTTC. Amino acids: CASRSSGGDYEQYF.

This clone was recorded once. V gene TRBV18 combines with J gene TRBJ2-3, with TRBD2 matching 7 bases. Trimming removed 5 bases from V and 4 bases from J; junction bases left unmatched: 6. Germline V gene data show CDR1 as KGHSH and CDR2 as LQKENI. The CDR3 is made up of 14 amino acids. CDR3 nucleotides: TGTGCCAGCTCAAACAGCGGGGCGGCAGATACGCAGTATTTT. This encodes CASSNSGAADTQYF.

This clone showed up just a few times. The chain is built from TRBV25-1 and TRBJ2-1; no definite D call. Germline assignment: CDR1 MGHDK and CDR2 SYGVNS. This CDR3 region has 14 residues. With 1 base removed from V and 3 bases from J, the gap between germline ends came to 7 bases. This CDR3 reads CASSEFRDYNEQFF. CDR3 DNA: TGTGCCAGCAGTGAATTCAGAGACTACAATGAGCAGTTCTTC.

The rearrangement joins TRBV5-1 to TRBJ2-1, with 9 positions matching TRBD1. Germline V lookup: CDR1 SGHRS, CDR2 YFSETQ. Trimming at V came to 0 bases and at J to 4 bases, leaving 5 bases not matched to a gene. This CDR3 comprises 16 residues. In DNA form, the CDR3 reads TGCGCCAGCAGCTTGGGGATACAGGGGGCTTACAATGAGCAGTTCTTC. Its protein is CASSLGIQGAYNEQFF.

The rearrangement links TRBV28 to TRBJ2-3, with no clear D. Trimming stripped 6 bases from V and 2 bases from J, with 15 bases between. The CDR3 length is 15 residues. The germline CDR1 and CDR2 sequences are MDHEN and SYDVKM. CDR3 nucleotide sequence: TGTGCCAGCAGCTCACAGAAAAATCCCACAGATACGCAGTATTTT. This codes for CASSSQKNPTDTQYF.

The chain uses TRBV5-8 and TRBJ1-2, with D tentatively TRBD1 (6 bases). The V end lost 1 base, the J end lost 3 bases, and 13 bases lay between the germline ends. The CDR3 loop spans 15 amino acids. CDR1 and CDR2 (germline): SGHTS, YDEGEE. CDR3 in amino acids: CASSLNLGGYYGYTF. CDR3 bases: TGTGCCAGCAGCTTGAATTTAGGGGGATACTATGGCTACACCTTC.